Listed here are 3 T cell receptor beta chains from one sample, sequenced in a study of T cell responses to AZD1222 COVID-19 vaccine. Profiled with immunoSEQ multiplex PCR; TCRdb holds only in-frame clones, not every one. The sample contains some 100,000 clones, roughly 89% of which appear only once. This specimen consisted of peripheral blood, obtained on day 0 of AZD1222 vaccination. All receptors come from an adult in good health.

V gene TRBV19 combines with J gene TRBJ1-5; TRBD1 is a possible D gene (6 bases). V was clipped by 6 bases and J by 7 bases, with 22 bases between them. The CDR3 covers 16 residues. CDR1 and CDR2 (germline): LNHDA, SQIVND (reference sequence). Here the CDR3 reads CASSPNGPGAQQPQHF. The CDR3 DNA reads TGTGCCAGTAGCCCCAACGGACCAGGGGCGCAACAGCCCCAGCATTTT.

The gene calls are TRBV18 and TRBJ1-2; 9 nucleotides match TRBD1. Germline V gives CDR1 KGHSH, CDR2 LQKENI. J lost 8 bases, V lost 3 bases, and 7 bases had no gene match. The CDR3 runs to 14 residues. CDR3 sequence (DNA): TGTGCCAGCTCACCTCAGGGACAGGGAGGCGGCTACACCTTC. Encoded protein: CASSPQGQGGGYTF.

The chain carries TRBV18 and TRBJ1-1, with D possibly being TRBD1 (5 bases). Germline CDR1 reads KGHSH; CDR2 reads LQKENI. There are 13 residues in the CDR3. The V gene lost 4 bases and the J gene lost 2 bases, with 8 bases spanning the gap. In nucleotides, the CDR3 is TGTGCCAGCTCACACGACAGTAACACTGAAGCTTTCTTT. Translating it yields CASSHDSNTEAFF.